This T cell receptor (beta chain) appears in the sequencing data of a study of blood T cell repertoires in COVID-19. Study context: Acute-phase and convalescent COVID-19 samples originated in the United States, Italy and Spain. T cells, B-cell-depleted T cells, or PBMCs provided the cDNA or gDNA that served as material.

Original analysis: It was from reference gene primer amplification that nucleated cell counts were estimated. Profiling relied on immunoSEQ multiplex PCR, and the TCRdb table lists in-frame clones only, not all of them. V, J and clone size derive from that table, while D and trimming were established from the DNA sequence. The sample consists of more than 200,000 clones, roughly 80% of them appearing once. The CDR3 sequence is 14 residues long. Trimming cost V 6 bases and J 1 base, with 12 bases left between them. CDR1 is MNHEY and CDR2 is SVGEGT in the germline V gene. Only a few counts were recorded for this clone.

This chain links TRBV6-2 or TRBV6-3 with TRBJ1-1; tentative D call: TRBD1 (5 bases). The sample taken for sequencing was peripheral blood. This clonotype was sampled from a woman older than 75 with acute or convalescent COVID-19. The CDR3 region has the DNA TGTGCCAGCAGCCCGGCGGGGGGGAACACTGAAGCTTTCTTT. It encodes CASSPAGGNTEAFF.